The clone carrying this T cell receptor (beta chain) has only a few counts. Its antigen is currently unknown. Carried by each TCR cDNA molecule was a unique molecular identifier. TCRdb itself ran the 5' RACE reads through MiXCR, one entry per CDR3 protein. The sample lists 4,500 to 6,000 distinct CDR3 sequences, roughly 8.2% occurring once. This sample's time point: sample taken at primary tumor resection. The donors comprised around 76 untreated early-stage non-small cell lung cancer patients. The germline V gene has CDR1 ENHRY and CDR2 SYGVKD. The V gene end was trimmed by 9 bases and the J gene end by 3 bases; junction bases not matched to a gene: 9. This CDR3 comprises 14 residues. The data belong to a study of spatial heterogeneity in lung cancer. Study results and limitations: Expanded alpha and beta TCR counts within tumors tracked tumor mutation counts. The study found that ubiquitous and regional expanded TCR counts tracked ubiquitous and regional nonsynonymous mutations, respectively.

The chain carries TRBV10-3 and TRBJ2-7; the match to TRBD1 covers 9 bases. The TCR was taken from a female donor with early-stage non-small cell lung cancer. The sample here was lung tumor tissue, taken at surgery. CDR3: CAMSSGTGRYEQYF. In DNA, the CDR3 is TGTGCCATGTCGTCGGGGACAGGGCGCTACGAGCAGTACTTC.